The entry that follows covers one T cell receptor beta chain sequence. What it binds is unknown. The germline CDR1 and CDR2 sequences are LGHDT and YNNKEL (reference sequence). The CDR3 has 18 amino acids. V lost 0 bases, J lost 0 bases, and 16 bases lay in between. Building of the TCR beta libraries involved iRepertoire HTBI primers and Arm-PCR of CDR3 regions. A single record per CDR3 protein comes from TCRdb applying MiXCR to the multiplex PCR reads. This sample has more than 350,000 distinct CDR3 sequences, with around 23% found just once. Documented time point: persistent/refractory GD, antithyroid drugs over 5 years with positive TRAb. PBMC-derived RNA was used for the TCR library. The sample originates from a study of regulatory T cells in long-lasting Graves disease. Points from the study as a whole: The TCR repertoire of persistent Graves' patients was less diverse than that of newly diagnosed ones.

The V call is TRBV3-1, the J call TRBJ2-3, with D possibly TRBD1 on 5 matching bases. The origin of this receptor is a female donor with Graves disease. The input for sequencing was peripheral blood mononuclear cells (PBMCs), taken when the disease was refractory, from a patient treated with antithyroid drugs. In nucleotides, the CDR3 is TGTGCCAGCAGCCAAGAGTGGTTAGGGGAATCTAGCACAGATACGCAGTATTTT. As protein: CASSQEWLGESSTDTQYF.